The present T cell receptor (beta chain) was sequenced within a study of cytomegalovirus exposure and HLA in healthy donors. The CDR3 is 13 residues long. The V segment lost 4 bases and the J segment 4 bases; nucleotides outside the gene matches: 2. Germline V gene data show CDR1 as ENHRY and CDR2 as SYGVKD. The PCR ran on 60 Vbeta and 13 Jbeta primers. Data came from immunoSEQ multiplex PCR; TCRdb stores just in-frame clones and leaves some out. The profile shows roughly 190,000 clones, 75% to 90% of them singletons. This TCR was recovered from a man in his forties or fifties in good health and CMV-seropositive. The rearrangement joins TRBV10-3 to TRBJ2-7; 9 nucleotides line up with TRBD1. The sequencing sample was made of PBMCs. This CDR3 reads CAISGTGEYEQYF. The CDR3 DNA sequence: TGTGCCATCAGTGGGACAGGGGAGTACGAGCAGTACTTC.